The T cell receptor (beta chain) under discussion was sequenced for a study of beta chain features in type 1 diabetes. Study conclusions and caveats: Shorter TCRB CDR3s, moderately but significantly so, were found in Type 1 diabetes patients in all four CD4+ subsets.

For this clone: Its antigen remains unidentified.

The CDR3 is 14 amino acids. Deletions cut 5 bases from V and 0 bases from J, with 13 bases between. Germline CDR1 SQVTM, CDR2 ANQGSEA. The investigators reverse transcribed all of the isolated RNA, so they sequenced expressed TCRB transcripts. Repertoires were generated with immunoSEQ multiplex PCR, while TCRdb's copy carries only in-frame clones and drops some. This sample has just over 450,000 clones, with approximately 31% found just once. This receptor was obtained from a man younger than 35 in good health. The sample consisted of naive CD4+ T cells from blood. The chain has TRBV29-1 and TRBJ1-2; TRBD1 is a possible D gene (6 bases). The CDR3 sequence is CSVTTAGANYGYTF. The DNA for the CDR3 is TGCAGCGTTACCACGGCAGGGGCTAACTATGGCTACACCTTC.